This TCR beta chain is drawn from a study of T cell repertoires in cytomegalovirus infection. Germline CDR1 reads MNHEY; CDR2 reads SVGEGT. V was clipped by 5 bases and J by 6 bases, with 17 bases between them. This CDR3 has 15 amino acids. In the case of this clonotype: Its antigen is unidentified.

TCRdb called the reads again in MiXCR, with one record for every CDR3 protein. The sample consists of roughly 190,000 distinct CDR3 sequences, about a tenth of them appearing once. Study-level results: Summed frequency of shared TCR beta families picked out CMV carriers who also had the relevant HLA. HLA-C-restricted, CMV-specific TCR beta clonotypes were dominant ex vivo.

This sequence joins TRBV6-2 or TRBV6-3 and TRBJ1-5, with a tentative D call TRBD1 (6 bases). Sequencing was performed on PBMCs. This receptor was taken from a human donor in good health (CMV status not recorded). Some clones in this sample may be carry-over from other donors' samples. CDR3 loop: CASSNTGRGSQPQHF. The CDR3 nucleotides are TGTGCCAGCAGTAACACAGGGAGGGGGAGTCAGCCCCAGCATTTT.